This T cell receptor (beta chain) was captured in a study of human T cells and chemical hapten exposure. Study results and caveats: The number of TCRs above 1 in 1000 frequency did not change after DPC sensitization.

The time point: patch test 3, about 24 weeks after DPC sensitization. This sample's treatment: therapeutic diphenylcyclopropenone sensitization with weekly scalp DPC. Within the library, unique molecular identifiers were attached to each individual cDNA molecule. TCRdb passed the RACE reads through MiXCR, listing each CDR3 protein once. The profile shows tens of thousands of distinct CDR3 sequences, 9.9% of them singletons. This clonotype was observed a single time. Its antigen is unidentified. The sample consisted of whole blood, taken in connection with sensitization to the hapten diphenylcyclopropenone (DPC). This TCR derives from a woman in her thirties or forties with alopecia areata. Some clones in this sample may be carry-over from other donors' samples.

The CDR3 sequence: CAISERGGTVGIDTQYF. The CDR3 DNA follows: TGTGCCATCAGTGAGCGTGGAGGGACGGTTGGCATAGATACGCAGTATTTT. V is TRBV10-3 and J is TRBJ2-3; tentatively, D is TRBD2 (6 bases). Trimming shortened V by 2 bases and J by 5 bases, and 20 bases separated the two germline ends. From germline, CDR1 is ENHRY and CDR2 SYGVKD. The CDR3 is made up of 17 amino acids.